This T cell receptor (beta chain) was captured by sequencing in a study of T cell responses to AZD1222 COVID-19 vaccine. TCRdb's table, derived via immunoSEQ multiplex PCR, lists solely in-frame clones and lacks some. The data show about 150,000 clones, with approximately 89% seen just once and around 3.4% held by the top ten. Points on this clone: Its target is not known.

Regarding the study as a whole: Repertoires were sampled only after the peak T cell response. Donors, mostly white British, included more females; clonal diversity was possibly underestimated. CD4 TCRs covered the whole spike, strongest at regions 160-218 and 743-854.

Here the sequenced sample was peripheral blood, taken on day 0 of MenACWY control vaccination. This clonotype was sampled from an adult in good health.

DNA for the CDR3: TGTGCCACCAGCAGAGATCACCAAGGGGCCTACGAGCAGTACTTC. Encoded protein: CATSRDHQGAYEQYF. This sequence joins TRBV15 and TRBJ2-7; D is perhaps TRBD1 (5 bases). The CDR3 runs 15 residues. V shed 0 bases and J shed 2 bases, with 11 bases lying between them. Germline V CDR1 and CDR2: LNHNV, YYDKDF (reference sequence).